This is a list of T cell receptor beta chains from one sample in a study of prognosis after radiotherapy for stage I lung cancer. TCRdb re-called the multiplex PCR reads through MiXCR, storing one row per CDR3 protein. The sample shows tens of thousands of distinct CDR3 sequences, approximately 45% of them seen only once. The sequencing here drew on PBMCs, taken before or after stereotactic body radiation therapy (not recorded which). The receptor source for this set is a donor aged 50 or older with non-small cell lung cancer. Both conserved end residues are part of each CDR3. Fields, in order: clone size, D gene, J gene, V gene, CDR3 DNA, CDR3 protein. D genes are given only for firm matches. Rows may omit the clone size; those that give it use once, few, many or a size class.

>medium-sized|NA|TRBJ2-2|TRBV5-6
TGTGCCAGCAGCGTTGGGGGCGGGGAGCTGTTTTTT
CASSVGGGELFF
>many|NA|TRBJ1-4|TRBV5-1
TGCGCCAGCAGCTGGGAGCGGGGGTCTGCAACTAATGAAAAACTGTTTTTT
CASSWERGSATNEKLFF
>many|NA|TRBJ2-1|TRBV9
TGTGCCAGCAGCTACCAGTCATCACCCCACAATGAGCAGTTCTTC
CASSYQSSPHNEQFF
>many|TRBD2|TRBJ2-7|TRBV9
TGTGCCAGCGGAGCGGGGGGGCCCTACGAGCAGTACTTC
CASGAGGPYEQYF
>many|TRBD1|TRBJ2-7|TRBV5-8
TGTGCCAGCAGCTTCCCCGGGACAGGGGACTACGAGCAGTACTTC
CASSFPGTGDYEQYF
>medium-sized|TRBD1|TRBJ2-7|TRBV6-1
TGTGCCAGCAGACGACCAGGGACAGGGACCTACGAGCAGTACTTC
CASRRPGTGTYEQYF
>many|NA|TRBJ1-1|TRBV5-1
TGCGCCAGCAGCGACCGGGGGCAGGTGGGGAACACTGAAGCTTTCTTT
CASSDRGQVGNTEAFF
>many|TRBD2|TRBJ2-7|TRBV7-2
TGTGCCAGCAGCAGCGGGGTCCCCTACGAGCAGTACTTC
CASSSGVPYEQYF
>many|NA|TRBJ2-3|TRBV6-1
TGTGCCAGCAGTACGGACATCCCACGGGATACGCAGTATTTT
CASSTDIPRDTQYF
>medium-sized|TRBD2|TRBJ2-7|TRBV5-1
TGCGCCAGCAGCCCGGGGACTAGCCGGGGGGACGAGCAGTACTTC
CASSPGTSRGDEQYF
>many|NA|TRBJ2-5|TRBV20-1
TGCAGTGCCCAGGAGGCGGGGGCAAGGCAGACCCAGTACTTC
CSAQEAGARQTQYF
>many|TRBD1|TRBJ2-7|TRBV7-2
TGTGCCAGCAGCTTATTTGGACAGGCGGGGCAGTACTTC
CASSLFGQAGQYF
>NA|TRBD1|TRBJ1-4|TRBV12-3/TRBV12-4
TGTGCCAGCAGTAAGACAGGGAGGGATGAAAAACTGTTTTTT
CASSKTGRDEKLFF
>few|TRBD1|TRBJ2-1|TRBV6-2/TRBV6-3
TGTGCCAGCAGTGATACAGGGGGCTCCTACAATGAGCAGTTCTTC
CASSDTGGSYNEQFF
>many|TRBD1|TRBJ2-7|TRBV7-9
TGTGCCAGCAGCTTAGCATTAGAGGGGGCGCTTCCCGAGCAGTACTTC
CASSLALEGALPEQYF
>NA|NA|TRBJ2-1|TRBV25-1
TGTGCCGGCTATTTAGGGCACCATGAGCAGTTCTTC
CAGYLGHHEQFF
>NA|NA|TRBJ1-2|TRBV20-1
TGCAGTGCTAGGTGCGGGTACAGTAACTATGGCTACACCTTC
CSARCGYSNYGYTF
>medium-sized|NA|TRBJ1-5|TRBV6-5
TGTGCCAGCAGACGTGTCAGGGGACAGCCCCAGCATTTT
CASRRVRGQPQHF
>once|TRBD2|TRBJ2-5|TRBV20-1
TGCAGTGCTATAAGAACGTATAGCGGGAGCTTTGAAGAGACCCAGTACTTC
CSAIRTYSGSFEETQYF
>many|NA|TRBJ1-6|TRBV13
TGTGCCAGCAGCTTAGGGGGGGGTCATAATTCACCCCTCCACTTT
CASSLGGGHNSPLHF
>NA|TRBD2|TRBJ2-7|TRBV5-1
TGCGCCAGCAGCTTGGCCGGGACTAGCGGGTACGAGCAGTACTTC
CASSLAGTSGYEQYF
>many|TRBD1|TRBJ2-7|TRBV9
TGTGCCAGCAGCGTAGAGACAGGGGGTTCTTACGAGCAGTACTTC
CASSVETGGSYEQYF
>NA|NA|TRBJ2-3|TRBV6-2/TRBV6-3
TGTGCCAGCAGTTACTCGATCTGGAGGCACCAGTATTTT
CASSYSIWRHQYF
>many|NA|TRBJ1-1|TRBV28
TGTGCCAGCAGTACAGGGTCGTTTCTGACTGAAGCTTTCTTT
CASSTGSFLTEAFF
>NA|NA|TRBJ1-1|TRBV6-4
TGTGCCAGCAGTGGACAGCGCCCTATGAACACTGAAGCTTTCTTT
CASSGQRPMNTEAFF
>many|NA|TRBJ1-2|TRBV20-1
TGCAGTGCCTCGTCCGCCGGGGATGGCTACACCTTC
CSASSAGDGYTF
>many|NA|TRBJ2-1|TRBV20-1
TGCAGTGCTAGTTTCTTGGGAGGTTACAATGAGCAGTTCTTC
CSASFLGGYNEQFF
>NA|NA|TRBJ2-5|TRBV6-5
TGTGCCAGCAGTTACGGTCAAGCGGCCAAAGAGACCCAGTACTTC
CASSYGQAAKETQYF
>few|TRBD2|TRBJ2-1|TRBV27
TGTGCCAGCAGTTTCACTAGCGTAAAGATGGTAAATGAGCAGTTCTTC
CASSFTSVKMVNEQFF
>many|TRBD2|TRBJ2-5|TRBV5-1
TGCGCCAGCAGCTCTAACGGACAAGCGGGGGGTGAGACCCAGTACTTC
CASSSNGQAGGETQYF
>NA|NA|TRBJ1-5|TRBV12-3/TRBV12-4
TGTGCCAGCAGACGGACACTTACGGCGCCCCAGCATTTT
CASRRTLTAPQHF
>NA|NA|TRBJ1-2|TRBV12-3/TRBV12-4
TGTGCCAGCAGCCCGGGTGGGTGGGGCTACACCTTC
CASSPGGWGYTF
>many|NA|TRBJ2-4|TRBV6-2/TRBV6-3
TGTGCCAGCAGTTACACAGGGAACGAAAACATTCAGTACTTC
CASSYTGNENIQYF
>many|NA|TRBJ1-1|TRBV19
TGTGCCAGTAGTTTCGTTTTCGGGACTGAAGCTTTCTTT
CASSFVFGTEAFF
>many|NA|TRBJ2-7|TRBV5-1
TGCGCCAGCAGCTTTGGGGTTTCCGAGCAGTACTTC
CASSFGVSEQYF
>once|TRBD1|TRBJ2-7|TRBV30
TGTGCCTGGAAAGGGGGCCCCTACGAGCAGTACTTC
CAWKGGPYEQYF
>NA|TRBD2|TRBJ2-3|TRBV7-2
TGTGCCAGCAGCCGGGAAAAAACCGGGACTAGCTGGGGGGCATCAGATACGCAGTATTTT
CASSREKTGTSWGASDTQYF
>NA|TRBD2|TRBJ2-5|TRBV20-1
TGCAGTGCTAGCTGTGGTAGCGGGAGGCTCGTGGGGGAGACCCAGTACTTC
CSASCGSGRLVGETQYF
>many|TRBD2|TRBJ2-5|TRBV3-1
TGTGCCAGCAGCTTACTAGCGGGGGGACAAGAGACCCAGTACTTC
CASSLLAGGQETQYF
>many|NA|TRBJ2-3|TRBV11-3
TGTGCCAGCAGCATATCTAGTGGAGATACGCAGTATTTT
CASSISSGDTQYF
>once|TRBD2|TRBJ2-5|TRBV7-2
TGTGCCAGCAGCCGTGCGGGACTAGCGTGGCAAGATACCCAGTACTTC
CASSRAGLAWQDTQYF
>many|TRBD1|TRBJ1-2|TRBV10-2
TGCGCCAGCAGAGCCGGGACAGGGTATGGATATGGCTACACCTTC
CASRAGTGYGYGYTF
>NA|TRBD1|TRBJ1-1|TRBV6-4
TGTGCCAGCAGGACACTTTTTTTGGGGACAGGGGCCGGCCGAATGAACACTGAAGCTTTCTTT
CASRTLFLGTGAGRMNTEAFF
>many|NA|TRBJ2-7|TRBV7-9
TGTGCCAGCAGCCCCCGAGACGGCTCCTACGAGCAGTACTTC
CASSPRDGSYEQYF
>medium-sized|NA|TRBJ2-7|TRBV6-1
TGTGCCAGCACTCGACAGGTGACCTACGAGCAGTACTTC
CASTRQVTYEQYF
>NA|TRBD1|TRBJ1-2|TRBV20-1
TGCAGTGCTTCCCGGACAGGTTCGCACTATGGCTACACCTTC
CSASRTGSHYGYTF
>many|NA|TRBJ2-2|TRBV10-2
TGCGCCAGCCGGGGGTACGGGAGTAACACCGGGGAGCTGTTTTTT
CASRGYGSNTGELFF
>once|NA|TRBJ1-5|TRBV19
TGTGCCAGTAGTATCCAGTATTCAACGGATACGCAGCATTTT
CASSIQYSTDTQHF
>medium-sized|TRBD1|TRBJ1-2|TRBV2
TGTGCCAGCAGTCGGACAGGGGGAGGCTCTACTTGGGGCTACACCTTC
CASSRTGGGSTWGYTF
>few|NA|TRBJ2-2|TRBV15
TGTGCCACCAGCCACAACAGCGGGGAGCTGTTTTTT
CATSHNSGELFF
>NA|TRBD1|TRBJ1-6|TRBV6-2/TRBV6-3
TGTGCCAGCAGTGCGGACAGGGGGGGGAATTCACCCCTCCACTTT
CASSADRGGNSPLHF
>many|NA|TRBJ2-5|TRBV12-3/TRBV12-4
TGTGCCAGCAGTTTTTATCGGGAGACCCAGTACTTC
CASSFYRETQYF
>NA|NA|TRBJ2-2|TRBV6-2/TRBV6-3
TGTGCCAGCAGCTACGAGAGTGAGGGGGCCGGGGAGCTGTTTTTT
CASSYESEGAGELFF